This TCR beta chain was observed in a study of T cells in pancreatic ductal adenocarcinoma. Sequencing was performed with immunoSEQ multiplex PCR; in TCRdb, only in-frame clones are kept and a portion is missing. The table lists about 98,000 clones, nearly 95% of them singletons. This clone was seen just once. Its antigen is not known. The selected patients with pancreatic ductal adenocarcinoma had surgery but no neoadjuvant therapy. CDR1 is LNHDA and CDR2 is SQIVND in the germline V gene (reference sequence). With 5 bases removed from V and 6 bases from J, the gap between germline ends came to 16 bases. The CDR3 extends over 15 amino acids. Study-wide findings and caveats: The resected pancreatic cancer cohort was biased toward the minority with early-stage disease. Mean clonality was approximately 0.11 in tumors and around 0.065 in blood, not significantly different. Compared with tumor, blood showed more total productive templates and roughly 8-fold more clonotypes.

Sequenced input: PBMCs. V gene TRBV19 combines with J gene TRBJ2-2; perhaps TRBD2 as D (6 bases). This receptor was obtained from a human donor with pancreatic ductal adenocarcinoma. CDR3 amino acids: CASSPRVIAAGELFF. CDR3 coding DNA: TGTGCCAGTAGTCCGCGGGTGATAGCGGCCGGGGAGCTGTTTTTT.